The TCR beta chain described here comes from a study of CD8 T cells in ankylosing spondylitis. Study-wide results and caveats: The study identified a TCR beta motif of several highly homologous variants that appeared characteristic of ankylosing spondylitis blood. Before this, some motif variants had been reported in reactive arthritis synovial fluid and blood.

Making the TCR beta libraries involved quantitative 5'-RACE with molecular barcodes. MiXCR was run by TCRdb on the 5' RACE reads, yielding one entry per CDR3 protein. The sample lists about 210,000 distinct CDR3 sequences; approximately 7.6% were seen once. This clonotype was counted between two and nine times. Its matching antigen is unknown. Trimming removed 5 bases at V and 7 bases at J, with 21 bases between. Germline-derived CDR1 and CDR2 are LNHNV and YYDKDF (reference sequence). There are 15 residues in the CDR3. V usage is TRBV15 and J usage is TRBJ2-7, with TRBD2 as a possible D gene (6 bases). This TCR came from a female donor with ankylosing spondylitis or in good health (not recorded which). The source material was blood, either unsorted or a sorted T cell fraction (not recorded which). The CDR3 is CATSLRSGGMGEQYF. CDR3 in DNA: TGTGCCACCAGCCTCCGGAGTGGCGGGATGGGGGAGCAGTACTTC.